A selection of T cell receptor beta chains follows, all from one sample in a study of T cells in Graves' hyperthyroidism and ophthalmopathy. TCRdb analysed the multiplex PCR reads with MiXCR anew, one entry per CDR3 protein. The table lists around 500,000 distinct CDR3 sequences, 14% of them singletons. The specimen was blood. Source of these receptors: a woman in her thirties or forties with Graves' hyperthyroidism. CDR3s include the opening cysteine and the closing phenylalanine or tryptophan. D genes are given only for firm matches. Not every row has a clone size; where given, it reads once, few, many or a size class.

clone size	V gene	J gene	D gene	CDR3 protein
-	TRBV28	TRBJ1-6	-	CASSLITGGDSPLHF
many	TRBV7-2	TRBJ2-7	TRBD1	CASSTSGTGDREQYF
many	TRBV27	TRBJ2-3	-	CASSGRTSTDTQYF
many	TRBV27	TRBJ1-2	TRBD1	CASSLRGTANYGYTF
many	TRBV5-1	TRBJ1-1	-	CASSLEILMNTEAFF
many	TRBV11-2	TRBJ2-7	-	CASSLLDFPYEQYF
many	TRBV10-3	TRBJ2-1	-	CAISETGKMNEQFF
-	TRBV6-5	TRBJ1-4	-	CASSNQVTTPHEKLFF
many	TRBV9	TRBJ2-1	TRBD1	CASSTLPGQTSNEQFF
-	TRBV15	TRBJ2-1	TRBD1	CATSGAPGTGAEREQFF
few	TRBV30	TRBJ1-5	TRBD1	CAWTGGGNQPQHF
many	TRBV2	TRBJ2-7	-	CASSGRGTTQEQYF
many	TRBV28	TRBJ2-3	TRBD1	CASISGQNTDTQYF
few	TRBV30	TRBJ2-7	TRBD1	CAWSILSTGVSTYEQYF
few	TRBV5-4	TRBJ2-1	-	CASSSGLDRIRYNEQFF
many	TRBV28	TRBJ1-5	-	CASSLSGAIGNQPQHF